These 26 T cell receptor beta chains were all obtained from the same sample, sequenced in a study of blood T cells in healthy people across ages. The authors ran a second PCR of about 7 to 11 cycles using a sample-barcoded 5' primer and a J-beta primer mix. A single record per CDR3 protein comes from TCRdb applying MiXCR to the 5' RACE reads. Of approximately 1,100,000 distinct CDR3 sequences listed, 45% are singletons. The sequenced sample consisted of blood. The source is a woman in her sixties in good health.

This chain joins TRBV9 and TRBJ1-1; no reliable D call. Deletions cut 2 bases from V and 4 bases from J, with 9 bases between. The CDR3 is made up of 13 amino acids. Germline V gene sequence: CDR1 SGDLS, CDR2 YYNGEE. The CDR3 sequence: CASSVGASTEAFF. CDR3 DNA: TGTGCCAGCAGCGTGGGAGCGAGCACTGAAGCTTTCTTT.

Many counts were recorded for this clonotype. The CDR3 carries no conserved terminal phenylalanine or tryptophan, so it likely arises from a read error. The limits of the CDR3 on the DNA are not certain, so only TCRdb's listed CDR3 is given. The rearrangement uses TRBV10-3 and TRBJ2-5; the D call in the table, TRBD1, was not verified against the DNA. The CDR3 comprises 15 residues, both ends counted. CDR1 is ENHRY, CDR2 SYGVKD, per germline. The chain's CDR3 is CAISHGTGDGYTFGS.

The chain carries TRBV4-2 and TRBJ2-7, with 9 bases lining up with TRBD2. This CDR3 region has 16 residues. J was trimmed by 4 bases and V by 0 bases; bases with no gene match: 7. CDR1 is LGHNA, CDR2 YNFKEQ, per germline. The CDR3 here is CASSQEAAGGVYEQYF. Written as DNA, the CDR3 is TGTGCCAGCAGCCAAGAGGCAGCGGGAGGTGTGTACGAGCAGTACTTC.

The chain couples TRBV9 to TRBJ2-5; 9 bases fit TRBD1. The J call may be wrong; the DNA end is better matched by TRBJ2-1. The CDR3 consists of 14 residues. In germline, CDR1 is SGDLS, CDR2 YYNGEE. The CDR3 region is CASSAGQGLETQFF. In DNA form, the CDR3 reads TGTGCCAGCAGCGCTGGACAGGGGTTGGAGACCCAGTTCTTC.

V usage is TRBV7-3 and J usage is TRBJ2-3, with unresolved D. The CDR3 spans 15 residues. V lost 6 bases and J lost 2, with 15 bases in between. The germline CDR1 and CDR2 sequences are SGHTA and FQGTGA. CDR3 region: CASSRTQWDTDTQYF. The CDR3 DNA sequence: TGTGCCAGCAGTCGGACCCAGTGGGACACAGATACGCAGTATTTT.

V gene TRBV6-2 or TRBV6-3 combines with J gene TRBJ2-1; D is perhaps TRBD1 or TRBD2 (6 bases each). Germline CDR1 MNHEY, CDR2 SVGEGT. Trimming left V 6 bases short and J 15 bases short, with 30 bases between. CDR3 length: 16 amino acids. CDR3 sequence (DNA): TGTGCCAGCAGCAAAGACGGACAGTGGACTTCGGGGGTGAGGTTCTTC. Protein: CASSKDGQWTSGVRFF.

The chain links TRBV11-3 to TRBJ2-1, with D possibly being TRBD2 (6 bases). CDR3 length: 11 residues. Trimming shortened V by 6 bases and J by 10 bases, and 10 bases separated the two germline ends. The V gene's germline CDR1 is SGHNT and CDR2 YENEEA. Here the CDR3 reads CASSRGTEQFF. The CDR3 region has the DNA TGTGCCAGCAGTCGCGGGACCGAGCAGTTCTTC. Full variable domain (outside the CDR3, taken from reference TRBV11-3 and TRBJ2-1): EAGVVQSPRYKIIEKKQPVAFWCNPISGHNTLYWYLQNLGQGPELLIRYENEEAVDDSQLPKDRFSAERLKGVDSTLKIQPAELGDSAVYLCASSRGTEQFFGPGTRLTVL.

The chain recombines TRBV7-9 with TRBJ2-5; a possible D gene is TRBD1 (5 bases). V gave up 8 bases and J gave up 2 bases, with 18 bases separating them. Germline CDR1 and CDR2: SEHNR and FQNEAQ (reference sequence). The CDR3 loop spans 15 amino acids. The CDR3 is CASQLSAQGQETQYF. CDR3 nucleotide sequence: TGTGCCAGCCAGCTCTCGGCCCAGGGTCAAGAGACCCAGTACTTC.

At least ten counts were recorded for this clonotype. The chain links TRBV6-1 to TRBJ2-3; 16 bases map to TRBD2. V dropped 6 bases and J dropped 2; count of bases not matched to a gene: 14. Germline V lookup: CDR1 MNHNS, CDR2 SASEGT. The CDR3 is 20 amino acids. The chain's CDR3 is CASSRTGTSGRGELTDTQYF. CDR3 nucleotide sequence: TGTGCCAGCAGCAGGACCGGGACTAGCGGGAGGGGGGAGCTCACAGATACGCAGTATTTT.

This clonotype was counted only a few times. V and J are TRBV12-3 or TRBV12-4 and TRBJ2-3, with 9 bases that match TRBD1. This CDR3 spans 15 amino acids. V trimming: 6 bases; J trimming: 4 bases; junction bases outside the gene matches: 8. DNA of the CDR3: TGTGCCAGCAGCAATTCAACAGGGGGCGCAGATACGCAGTATTTT. Residues: CASSNSTGGADTQYF.

This clonotype was seen only once. The chain has TRBV20-1 and TRBJ2-7; possibly TRBD2 for D (5 bases). CDR3 length: 16 amino acids. Per the germline V gene, CDR1 is DFQATT and CDR2 is SNEGSKA (reference sequence). Trimming shortened V by 0 bases and J by 7 bases, and 22 bases separated the two germline ends. The CDR3 nucleotides are TGCAGTGCTAGAGATATGGTGGGAGTCGCGTACAATGAGCAGTACTTC. This encodes CSARDMVGVAYNEQYF.

The rearrangement joins TRBV21-1 to TRBJ2-3. TRBV21-1 is a pseudogene segment. The CDR3 is made up of 14 amino acids. Here the CDR3 reads CASSKNEDADTQYF. The CDR3 nucleotides are TGTGCCAGCAGCAAGAACGAGGACGCAGATACGCAGTATTTT.

The chain employs TRBV7-6 and TRBJ2-5; either TRBD1 or TRBD2 may supply D (5 bases each). V gave up 4 bases and J gave up 1 base, with 13 bases separating them. CDR3 length: 15 residues. In germline, CDR1 is SGHVS, CDR2 FNYEAQ. In DNA form, the CDR3 reads TGTGCCAGCAGCTGGGGCAGCGGCAGCCAAGAGACCCAGTACTTC. It encodes CASSWGSGSQETQYF.

The gene calls are TRBV5-6 and TRBJ2-5; 7 bases match TRBD2. This CDR3 region has 14 residues. The V and J ends lost 6 bases and 4 bases, in that order; junction bases with no gene match: 9. The germline CDR1 and CDR2 sequences are SGHDT and YYEEEE. CDR3 sequence: CASTSVERGETQYF. The CDR3, as DNA: TGTGCCAGCACTTCGGTGGAGCGGGGAGAGACCCAGTACTTC.

The rearrangement uses TRBV11-1 and TRBJ2-3; weak D call: TRBD1 (6 bases). Trimming cost V 4 bases and J 7 bases, with 18 bases left between them. CDR1 is SGHAT, CDR2 FQDESV, per germline (reference sequence). This CDR3 region has 15 residues. The CDR3 region is CASSSTLQGSNTQYF. The CDR3 nucleotides are TGTGCCAGCAGCTCAACTTTACAGGGATCAAATACGCAGTATTTT. Full variable domain (remainder filled in from reference TRBV11-1 and TRBJ2-3): EAEVAQSPRYKITEKSQAVAFWCDPISGHATLYWYRQILGQGPELLVQFQDESVVDDSQLPKDRFSAERLKGVDSTLKIQPAELGDSAMYLCASSSTLQGSNTQYFGPGTRLTVL.

The chain combines TRBV5-1 with TRBJ1-1; TRBD1 matches at 10 bases. The V segment lost 5 bases and the J segment 8 bases; nucleotides outside the gene matches: 6. Germline-derived CDR1 and CDR2 are SGHRS and YFSETQ. CDR3 size: 13 residues. The CDR3 spells CASRTGGGSEAFF. The CDR3 DNA is TGCGCCAGCAGGACAGGGGGCGGTTCGGAAGCTTTCTTT. Together with reference TRBV5-1 and TRBJ1-1, the CDR3 gives the full variable domain: KAGVTQTPRYLIKTRGQQVTLSCSPISGHRSVSWYQQTPGQGLQFLFEYFSETQRNKGNFPGRFSGRQFSNSRSEMNVSTLELGDSALYLCASRTGGGSEAFFGQGTRLTVV.

This clonotype was found a few times. In DNA, the CDR3 is TGTGCCAGCAGCTCCCAGAGACAGGGACTTCTTCAAGAGCAGTACTTC. This gives the protein CASSSQRQGLLQEQYF. This chain uses TRBV7-6 with TRBJ2-7, with TRBD1 as a possible D gene (7 bases). CDR1 is SGHVS, CDR2 FNYEAQ, per germline. The V end was cut by 4 bases, the J end by 7 bases, with 23 bases between. The CDR3 covers 16 residues.

This clonotype appeared a few times. The chain carries TRBV20-1 and TRBJ2-7, with 11 bases identical to TRBD2. The V gene's germline CDR1 is DFQATT and CDR2 SNEGSKA (reference sequence). V dropped 1 base and J dropped 9; count of bases not matched to a gene: 8. There are 14 residues in the CDR3. CDR3 coding DNA: TGCAGTGCTAGAGGGGAACTAGCGGGAGAAGGGCAGTACTTC. This gives the protein CSARGELAGEGQYF.

The chain couples TRBV20-1 to TRBJ2-3; D perhaps matches TRBD2 (5 bases). The germline CDR1 and CDR2 sequences are DFQATT and SNEGSKA (reference sequence). The CDR3 length is 14 residues. Trimming stripped 0 bases from V and 5 bases from J, with 12 bases between. CDR3 in DNA: TGCAGTGCTAGAGACCCCGGGGAGTTAGATACGCAGTATTTT. This translates into CSARDPGELDTQYF.

The chain has TRBV9 and TRBJ2-7, with TRBD2 matching over 14 bases. There are 17 residues in the CDR3. Trimming took 0 bases from V and 6 from J; bases not matched to a gene: 8. CDR1 and CDR2 from the germline V gene are SGDLS and YYNGEE. As DNA, the CDR3 is TGTGCCAGCAGCGTAGCCAGCCTGGGACTAGCGGGAGCCGAGCAGTACTTC. Protein sequence: CASSVASLGLAGAEQYF.

This clonotype is a singleton in its sample. J is TRBJ2-5 and V is TRBV12-3 or TRBV12-4; the D gene could be TRBD1 or TRBD2 (5 bases each). The closer fit of TRBJ2-7 to the DNA end suggests the J call may be wrong. The CDR3 contains 14 residues. The CDR3 sequence: CASRSGTRAYEQYF. For the CDR3, the DNA is TGTGCCAGCAGGTCCGGGACCCGAGCTTACGAGCAGTACTTC.

This clonotype was counted at least ten times. This chain joins TRBV20-1 and TRBJ2-4; TRBD2 matches at 7 bases. V shed 7 bases and J 5 bases; nucleotides not matched to a gene: 5. The CDR3 loop spans 12 amino acids. Germline V gene data show CDR1 as DFQATT and CDR2 as SNEGSKA (reference sequence). CDR3 amino acids: CSVGGFENIQYF. The CDR3 bases are TGCAGTGTCGGGGGGTTTGAAAACATTCAGTACTTC.

This clonotype was picked up one time. The J gene is TRBJ1-5, the V gene TRBV20-1; 7 nucleotides line up with TRBD1. The CDR3 covers 14 residues. Per the germline V gene, CDR1 is DFQATT and CDR2 is SNEGSKA (reference sequence). The V segment lost 5 bases and the J segment 0 bases; nucleotides outside the gene matches: 4. The CDR3 loop reads CSAYRGNSNQPQHF. In nucleotides, the CDR3 is TGCAGTGCTTACAGGGGAAATAGCAATCAGCCCCAGCATTTT.

The J gene is TRBJ2-5, the V gene TRBV10-3, with TRBD2 matching over 9 bases. V lost 11 bases and J lost 2; bases outside the gene matches: 6. This CDR3 contains 13 residues. The germline CDR1 and CDR2 sequences are ENHRY and SYGVKD. CDR3 nucleotides: TGTGCCTCCCAGCTAGCGGGACAAGAGACCCAGTACTTC. Translated: CASQLAGQETQYF.

The gene calls are TRBV10-1 and TRBJ1-6; D call uncertain. This CDR3 region has 12 residues. V shed 3 bases and J shed 7 bases, with 4 bases lying between them. Looked up from germline, CDR1 is WNHNN and CDR2 is SYGVQD (reference sequence). The CDR3 DNA reads TGCGCCAGCAGTGAAGGGAATTCACCCCTCCACTTT. Amino acids: CASSEGNSPLHF.

The CDR3 spells CASTLGLAETQYF. CDR3 sequence (DNA): TGTGCCAGCACCCTGGGACTAGCGGAGACCCAGTACTTC. The gene calls are TRBV2 and TRBJ2-5; 10 nucleotides line up with TRBD2. CDR1 is SNHLY and CDR2 is FYNNEI in the germline V gene. The CDR3 is 13 amino acids. Trimming cost V 7 bases and J 5 bases; bases outside gene matches: 4.